These T cell receptor beta chains were read from a single sample in a study of cytomegalovirus exposure and HLA in healthy donors. The data were produced by immunoSEQ multiplex PCR, yet TCRdb's version contains in-frame clones alone and is incomplete. This table holds some 170,000 clones, around 81% found once. The specimen was PBMCs. The source is a woman aged 40 to 49 in good health and CMV-seronegative. CDR3s include the opening cysteine and the closing phenylalanine or tryptophan. A D gene is named only where the DNA matches it firmly. For some rows the clone size is stated as once, few or many, or as a class when expanded; others skip it.

clone size	J gene	V gene	D gene	CDR3 protein	CDR3 DNA
NA	TRBJ2-7	TRBV7-9	TRBD1	CASSTQTGIGEQYF	TGTGCCAGCAGCACCCAGACAGGGATTGGCGAGCAGTACTTC
once	TRBJ2-5	TRBV2	NA	CASSDQGSPETQYF	TGTGCCAGCAGTGATCAGGGATCACCAGAGACCCAGTACTTC
NA	TRBJ2-2	TRBV30	NA	CAWDQGMVGTGELFF	TGTGCCTGGGATCAGGGAATGGTTGGCACCGGGGAGCTGTTTTTT
NA	TRBJ2-7	TRBV28	TRBD1	CASRRTGSYEQYF	TGTGCCAGCAGAAGGACAGGCTCCTACGAGCAGTACTTC
NA	TRBJ1-5	TRBV4-1	NA	CASSQEVDTYLNQPQHF	TGCGCCAGCAGCCAAGAGGTGGACACATACCTTAATCAGCCCCAGCATTTT
few	TRBJ2-3	TRBV29-1	NA	CSVEGYERESQDTQYF	TGCAGCGTTGAAGGTTATGAGAGGGAGAGTCAAGATACGCAGTATTTT
NA	TRBJ1-5	TRBV6-1	TRBD1	CASSVTLRDRVYSNQPQHF	TGTGCCAGCAGTGTTACCCTCCGGGACAGAGTTTATAGCAATCAGCCCCAGCATTTT
NA	TRBJ1-1	TRBV18	NA	CASSPVARNTEAFF	TGTGCCAGCTCACCGGTTGCCAGAAACACTGAAGCTTTCTTT
few	TRBJ1-2	TRBV30	NA	CAWSSPPRGDYGYTF	TGTGCCTGGAGTAGCCCCCCCAGGGGTGACTATGGCTATACCTTC
few	TRBJ1-3	TRBV6-1	NA	CASSEAATGNTIYF	TGTGCCAGCAGTGAAGCGGCAACTGGAAACACCATATATTTT
NA	TRBJ2-3	TRBV5-5	TRBD2	CASSLSGTSGTSDTQYF	TGTGCCAGCAGCCTGTCAGGGACTAGCGGGACCTCAGATACGCAGTATTTT
NA	TRBJ1-4	TRBV7-3	NA	CASSLTRTDEKLFF	TGTGCCAGCAGCTTAACCCGGACAGACGAAAAACTGTTTTTT
NA	TRBJ2-3	TRBV9	NA	CASSGGPSLDTQYF	TGTGCCAGCAGCGGCGGTCCTTCTTTGGATACGCAGTATTTT
NA	TRBJ2-2	TRBV7-9	TRBD1	CASSLGTVNTGELFF	TGTGCCAGCAGCCTGGGGACAGTTAACACCGGGGAGCTGTTTTTT
NA	TRBJ1-1	TRBV27	NA	CASSFSPDSQNTEAFF	TGTGCCAGCAGTTTCTCCCCTGACAGCCAGAACACTGAAGCTTTCTTT
few	TRBJ1-6	TRBV30	NA	CAWSGGIYNSPLHF	TGTGCCTGGAGTGGAGGCATCTATAATTCACCCCTCCACTTT
NA	TRBJ1-5	TRBV5-1	TRBD1	CASSLGTGDQPQHF	TGCGCCAGCAGCTTGGGGACAGGGGATCAGCCCCAGCATTTT
NA	TRBJ2-3	TRBV6-1	TRBD1	CASARGGPDTQYF	TGTGCCAGCGCAAGAGGGGGCCCAGATACGCAGTATTTT
NA	TRBJ2-7	TRBV2	TRBD1	CASRGDRGDYEQYF	TGTGCCAGCAGGGGGGACAGGGGGGACTACGAGCAGTACTTC
once	TRBJ2-5	TRBV7-2	TRBD1	CASKQGARETQYF	TGTGCCAGCAAACAGGGGGCCCGCGAGACCCAGTACTTC
NA	TRBJ2-5	TRBV7-8	TRBD1	CASSLDQGAEETQYF	TGTGCCAGCAGCTTAGATCAGGGGGCGGAAGAGACCCAGTACTTC
NA	TRBJ1-1	TRBV7-6	NA	CASSSSQEAMNTEAFF	TGTGCCAGCAGCTCTTCCCAGGAGGCCATGAACACTGAAGCTTTCTTT
NA	TRBJ1-2	TRBV7-6	TRBD1	CASSPTVGTGVTF	TGTGCCAGCAGCCCCACCGTGGGGACAGGGGTAACCTTC
NA	TRBJ2-5	TRBV14	NA	CASSQARGTSVETQYF	TGTGCCAGCAGCCAAGCAAGGGGGACGTCAGTGGAGACCCAGTACTTC
NA	TRBJ2-2	TRBV21-1	NA	CASSRDRGGTNTGELFF	TGTGCCAGCAGTAGGGACAGGGGAGGTACGAACACCGGGGAGCTGTTTTTT
once	TRBJ2-7	TRBV28	NA	CASSTGIYEQYF	TGTGCCAGCAGCACAGGTATCTACGAGCAGTACTTC
NA	TRBJ1-1	TRBV28	NA	CASGEQGRITEAFF	TGTGCCAGCGGAGAACAGGGCCGGATCACTGAAGCTTTCTTT
NA	TRBJ2-1	TRBV9	NA	CASSASDPYNEQFF	TGTGCCAGCAGCGCTAGCGATCCCTACAATGAGCAGTTCTTC
few	TRBJ2-1	TRBV10-3	TRBD2	CAISASGISYNEQFF	TGTGCCATCAGTGCTAGCGGGATTTCCTACAATGAGCAGTTCTTC
NA	TRBJ2-3	TRBV5-1	TRBD2	CASRAGDGTDTQYF	TGCGCCAGCAGAGCGGGAGACGGCACAGATACGCAGTATTTT
NA	TRBJ2-1	TRBV6-5	TRBD2	CASRHDSGRAYEQFF	TGTGCCAGCAGACACGATAGCGGGAGGGCCTATGAGCAGTTCTTC
NA	TRBJ2-7	TRBV18	TRBD1	CASSPLDRPAYEQYF	TGTGCCAGCTCACCCTTGGACAGGCCGGCCTACGAGCAGTACTTC
NA	TRBJ1-1	TRBV29-1	TRBD1	CSVAQTGGTEAFF	TGCAGCGTTGCCCAGACAGGGGGCACTGAAGCTTTCTTT
NA	TRBJ1-5	TRBV28	NA	CASSGILGAANQPQHF	TGTGCCAGCAGTGGGATCCTGGGGGCGGCCAATCAGCCCCAGCATTTT
NA	TRBJ2-1	TRBV6-5	NA	CASSYLGDRDEQFF	TGTGCCAGCAGTTACCTAGGGGATCGGGATGAGCAGTTCTTC
NA	TRBJ2-1	TRBV18	NA	CASSPGTSESNEQFF	TGTGCCAGCTCCCCCGGGACTTCAGAGAGCAATGAGCAGTTCTTC
NA	TRBJ1-4	TRBV6-1	NA	CASIGGGASEKLFF	TGTGCCAGCATAGGGGGAGGGGCGAGTGAAAAACTGTTTTTT
NA	TRBJ2-7	TRBV5-6	TRBD2	CASSLRAGGQYEQYF	TGTGCCAGCAGCTTGAGGGCGGGAGGGCAGTACGAGCAGTACTTC
NA	TRBJ2-1	TRBV27	TRBD2	CASSGLAGANEQFF	TGTGCCAGCTCTGGACTAGCGGGAGCTAATGAGCAGTTCTTC
once	TRBJ1-2	TRBV29-1	TRBD1	CSVTVTGDGYTF	TGCAGCGTCACTGTGACAGGGGATGGCTACACCTTC
NA	TRBJ2-1	TRBV29-1	NA	CSADRGNEQFF	TGCAGCGCCGATAGGGGAAATGAGCAGTTCTTC
NA	TRBJ1-1	TRBV15	NA	CATSRDKRTEAFF	TGTGCCACCAGCAGAGATAAGAGGACTGAAGCTTTCTTT
NA	TRBJ1-1	TRBV7-2	NA	CASSPPEEGGGTEAFF	TGTGCCAGCAGCCCTCCGGAAGAAGGAGGAGGGACTGAAGCTTTCTTT
NA	TRBJ2-4	TRBV7-9	TRBD1	CASSRDSFLAKNIQYF	TGTGCCAGCAGCCGGGACAGTTTCTTAGCCAAAAACATTCAGTACTTC
NA	TRBJ2-3	TRBV30	TRBD2	CAWSSLAGANTDTQYF	TGTGCCTGGAGTTCCTTAGCGGGAGCAAACACAGATACGCAGTATTTT
NA	TRBJ1-2	TRBV6-5	NA	CASSPPGAAWGYTF	TGTGCCAGCAGCCCTCCTGGCGCGGCGTGGGGCTACACCTTC
NA	TRBJ1-1	TRBV11-3	NA	CASSLKGGGNTEAFF	TGTGCCAGCAGCTTAAAGGGAGGGGGGAACACTGAAGCTTTCTTT
NA	TRBJ2-1	TRBV6-1	TRBD2	CASRPGLAGGEQFF	TGTGCCAGCAGGCCGGGACTAGCGGGAGGGGAGCAGTTCTTC
NA	TRBJ1-2	TRBV29-1	NA	CSVEAAYGYTF	TGCAGCGTTGAGGCCGCCTATGGCTACACCTTC
NA	TRBJ1-1	TRBV30	TRBD1	CAWSVRTGFTEAFF	TGTGCCTGGAGTGTTCGGACAGGGTTCACTGAAGCTTTCTTT
NA	TRBJ2-1	TRBV27	NA	CASRGLPNEQFF	TGTGCCAGCAGAGGACTTCCTAATGAGCAGTTCTTC
NA	TRBJ2-7	TRBV9	TRBD1	CASSVGQGASVYEQYF	TGTGCCAGCAGCGTAGGGCAGGGGGCTTCGGTATACGAGCAGTACTTC
NA	TRBJ2-2	TRBV6-1	NA	CASSAGRDTGELFF	TGTGCCAGCAGTGCTGGGCGGGACACCGGGGAGCTGTTTTTT
NA	TRBJ1-2	TRBV11-1	TRBD1	CASSYDRGAAAGGYGYTF	TGTGCCAGCAGCTACGACAGGGGCGCAGCCGCCGGGGGCTATGGCTACACCTTC